This paragraph covers one T cell receptor (beta chain) sequence. The data originate from a study of blood T cell repertoires in COVID-19. The CDR3 covers 15 residues. Germline V gene lookup returns CDR1 SGHRS and CDR2 YFSETQ. V lost 10 bases to trimming and J lost 6 bases; unmatched junction nucleotides: 13. Data came from immunoSEQ multiplex PCR; TCRdb stores just in-frame clones and leaves some out. In the table there are about 77,000 clones, about nine tenths of which are singletons. The receptor comes from a woman of 80 years or more with acute or convalescent COVID-19. The sample taken for sequencing was peripheral blood. The rearrangement uses TRBV5-1 and TRBJ2-2, with 9 bases identical to TRBD1. CDR3 region: CASKPGTGRAGELFF. In nucleotides, the CDR3 is TGCGCCTCCAAGCCCGGGACAGGGCGGGCCGGGGAGCTGTTTTTT.